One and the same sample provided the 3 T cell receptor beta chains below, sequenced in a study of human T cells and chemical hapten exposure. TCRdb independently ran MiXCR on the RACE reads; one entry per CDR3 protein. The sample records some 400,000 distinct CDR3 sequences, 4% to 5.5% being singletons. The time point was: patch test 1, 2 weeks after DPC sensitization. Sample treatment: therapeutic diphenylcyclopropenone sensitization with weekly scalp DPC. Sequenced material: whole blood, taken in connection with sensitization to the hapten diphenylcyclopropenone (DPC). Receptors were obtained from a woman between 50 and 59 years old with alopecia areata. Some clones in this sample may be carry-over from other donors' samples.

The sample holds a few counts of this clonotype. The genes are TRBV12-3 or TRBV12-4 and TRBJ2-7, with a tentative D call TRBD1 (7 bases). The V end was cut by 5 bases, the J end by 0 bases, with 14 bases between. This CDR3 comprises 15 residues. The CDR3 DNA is TGTGCCAGCAGTCCCCGCGGGGACAGCTCCTACGAGCAGTACTTC. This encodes CASSPRGDSSYEQYF.

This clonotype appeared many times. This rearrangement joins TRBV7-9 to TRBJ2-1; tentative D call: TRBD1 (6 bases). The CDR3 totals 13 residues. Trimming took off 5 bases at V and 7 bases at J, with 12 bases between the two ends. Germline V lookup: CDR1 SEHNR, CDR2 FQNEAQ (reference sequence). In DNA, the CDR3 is TGTGCCAGCAGCATTAGGGGGAAGAATGAGCAGTTCTTC. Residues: CASSIRGKNEQFF.

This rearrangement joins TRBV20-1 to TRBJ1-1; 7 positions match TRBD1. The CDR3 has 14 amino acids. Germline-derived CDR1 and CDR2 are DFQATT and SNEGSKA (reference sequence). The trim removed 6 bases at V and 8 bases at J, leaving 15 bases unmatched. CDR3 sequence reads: CSARGYRGEKEAFF. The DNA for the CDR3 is TGCAGTGCCCGGGGATACAGGGGTGAAAAAGAAGCTTTCTTT.